The 4 T cell receptor beta chains reported below all come from one sample, sequenced in a study of T-cell reconstitution after alpha-beta-depleted transplantation in children. Molecular barcoding with unique molecular identifiers was used for the TCRbeta library. One entry per CDR3 protein results from TCRdb running MiXCR on the PCR reads. The sample has over 150,000 distinct CDR3 sequences; about 7% are singletons. The sample here was PBMCs, taken before TCRalphabeta/CD19-depleted stem cell transplant. Every receptor here comes from a boy aged 2 to 10 with acute lymphoblastic leukemia, due to receive a stem cell transplant.

This clonotype was detected many times. The V and J genes are TRBV7-9 and TRBJ2-1; possibly TRBD2 for D (6 bases). Germline V gives CDR1 SEHNR, CDR2 FQNEAQ (reference sequence). With 4 bases removed from V and 8 bases from J, the gap between germline ends came to 15 bases. The CDR3 extends over 14 amino acids. CDR3 loop: CASSYLAQADEQFF. DNA of the CDR3: TGTGCCAGCAGCTACCTAGCGCAGGCGGATGAGCAGTTCTTC. Using reference TRBV7-9 and TRBJ2-1 for the parts outside the CDR3, the full variable domain is DTGVSQNPRHKITKRGQNVTFRCDPISEHNRLYWYRQTLGQGPEFLTYFQNEAQLEKSRLLSDRFSAERPKGSFSTLEIQRTEQGDSAMYLCASSYLAQADEQFFGPGTRLTVL.

The sample holds many counts of this clonotype. The CDR3 spells CASSPSGRSNEKLFF. The CDR3 nucleotides read TGTGCCAGCAGTCCATCGGGACGAAGTAATGAAAAACTGTTTTTT. This chain links TRBV27 with TRBJ1-4, with D perhaps TRBD1 (5 bases). Germline CDR1 MNHEY, CDR2 SMNVEV (reference sequence). This CDR3 comprises 15 residues. Trimming pared 5 bases from V and 4 bases from J, leaving 14 bases between.

CDR3 region: CAIRQPGLADTQYF. The CDR3 DNA sequence: TGTGCCATCCGTCAACCGGGACTAGCAGATACGCAGTATTTT. The chain links TRBV10-3 to TRBJ2-3, with TRBD2 matching 8 bases. Germline loops: CDR1 ENHRY, CDR2 SYGVKD. J gave up 4 bases and V 8 bases, and 8 bases lay outside the gene matches. This CDR3 contains 14 residues.

This clonotype was seen more than once but under ten times. The chain links TRBV4-3 to TRBJ1-4; D is perhaps TRBD1 (6 bases). From germline, CDR1 is LGHNA and CDR2 YSLEER. The V gene lost 2 bases and the J gene lost 8 bases, with 15 bases spanning the gap. The CDR3 contains 15 residues. In DNA, the CDR3 is TGCGCCAGCAGCCAAACGTCGGGGGCGCACGAAAAACTGTTTTTT. This sequence encodes CASSQTSGAHEKLFF.